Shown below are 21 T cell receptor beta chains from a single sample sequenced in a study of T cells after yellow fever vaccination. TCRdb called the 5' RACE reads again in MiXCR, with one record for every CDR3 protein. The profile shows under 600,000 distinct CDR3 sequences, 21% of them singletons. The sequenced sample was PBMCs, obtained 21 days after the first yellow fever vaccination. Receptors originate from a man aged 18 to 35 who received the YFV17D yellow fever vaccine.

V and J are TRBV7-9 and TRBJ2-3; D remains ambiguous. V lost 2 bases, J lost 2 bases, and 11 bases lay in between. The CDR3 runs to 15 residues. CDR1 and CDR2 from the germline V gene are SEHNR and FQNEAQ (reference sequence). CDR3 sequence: CASSLKGRYTDTQYF. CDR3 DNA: TGTGCCAGCAGCTTAAAGGGCCGCTACACAGATACGCAGTATTTT.

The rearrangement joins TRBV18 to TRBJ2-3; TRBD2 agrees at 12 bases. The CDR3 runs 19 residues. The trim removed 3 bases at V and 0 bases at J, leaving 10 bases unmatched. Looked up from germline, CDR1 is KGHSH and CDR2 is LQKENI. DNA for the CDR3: TGTGCCAGCTCACCGGTGACTAGCGGGGGAGCGACCAGCACAGATACGCAGTATTTT. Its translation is CASSPVTSGGATSTDTQYF.

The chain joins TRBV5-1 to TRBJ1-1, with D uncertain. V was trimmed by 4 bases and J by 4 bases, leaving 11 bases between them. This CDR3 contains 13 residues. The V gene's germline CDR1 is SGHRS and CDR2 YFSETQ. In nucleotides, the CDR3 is TGCGCCAGCAGCAAGGAGATGGGCACTGAAGCTTTCTTT. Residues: CASSKEMGTEAFF.

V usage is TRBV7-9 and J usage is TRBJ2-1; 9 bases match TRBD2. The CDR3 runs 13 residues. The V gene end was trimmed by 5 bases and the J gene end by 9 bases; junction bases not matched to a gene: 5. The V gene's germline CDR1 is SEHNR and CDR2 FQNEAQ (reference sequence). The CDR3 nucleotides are TGTGCCAGCAGCGCTAGCGGGGCCCTTGAGCAGTTCTTC. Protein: CASSASGALEQFF.

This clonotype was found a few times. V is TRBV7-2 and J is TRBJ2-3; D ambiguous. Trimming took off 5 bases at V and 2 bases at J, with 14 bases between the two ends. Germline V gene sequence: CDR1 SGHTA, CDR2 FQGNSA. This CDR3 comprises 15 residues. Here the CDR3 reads CASSQVVGSTDTQYF. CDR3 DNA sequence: TGTGCCAGCAGCCAAGTCGTTGGGTCCACAGATACGCAGTATTTT. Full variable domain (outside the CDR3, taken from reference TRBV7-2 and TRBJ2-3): GAGVSQSPSNKVTEKGKDVELRCDPISGHTALYWYRQSLGQGLEFLIYFQGNSAPDKSGLPSDRFSAERTGGSVSTLTIQRTQQEDSAVYLCASSQVVGSTDTQYFGPGTRLTVL.

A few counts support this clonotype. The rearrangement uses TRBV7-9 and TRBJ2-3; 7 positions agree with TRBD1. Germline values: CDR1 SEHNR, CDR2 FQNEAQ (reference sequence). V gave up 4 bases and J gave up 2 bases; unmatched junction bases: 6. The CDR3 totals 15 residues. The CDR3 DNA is TGTGCCAGCAGCTCCACCGGGACAGTCACAGATACGCAGTATTTT. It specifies CASSSTGTVTDTQYF.

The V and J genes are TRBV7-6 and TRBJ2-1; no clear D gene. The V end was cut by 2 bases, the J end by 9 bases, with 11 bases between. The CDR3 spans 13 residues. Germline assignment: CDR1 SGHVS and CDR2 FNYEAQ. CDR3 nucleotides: TGTGCCAGCAGCTTACGGTATAGCAGTGAGCAGTTCTTC. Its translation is CASSLRYSSEQFF.

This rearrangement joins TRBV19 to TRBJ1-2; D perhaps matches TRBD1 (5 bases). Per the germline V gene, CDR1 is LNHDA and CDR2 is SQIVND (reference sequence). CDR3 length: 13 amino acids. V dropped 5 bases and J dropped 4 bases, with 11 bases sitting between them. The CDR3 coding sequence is TGTGCCAGTAGTGCGAGGGGTCTCTATGGCTACACCTTC. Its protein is CASSARGLYGYTF.

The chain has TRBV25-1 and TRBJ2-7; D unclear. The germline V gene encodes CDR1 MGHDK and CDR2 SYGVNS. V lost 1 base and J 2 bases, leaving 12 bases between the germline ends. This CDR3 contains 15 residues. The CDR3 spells CASSESGSAAYEQYF. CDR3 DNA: TGTGCCAGCAGTGAATCCGGCTCGGCCGCCTACGAGCAGTACTTC.

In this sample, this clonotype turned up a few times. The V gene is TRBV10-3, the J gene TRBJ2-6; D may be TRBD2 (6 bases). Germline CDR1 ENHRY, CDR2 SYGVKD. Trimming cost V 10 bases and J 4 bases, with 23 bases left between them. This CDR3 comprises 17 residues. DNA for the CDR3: TGTGCCAGTCATGATCCTGGGGGGTTTGACGGGGCCAACGTCCTGACTTTC. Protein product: CASHDPGGFDGANVLTF.

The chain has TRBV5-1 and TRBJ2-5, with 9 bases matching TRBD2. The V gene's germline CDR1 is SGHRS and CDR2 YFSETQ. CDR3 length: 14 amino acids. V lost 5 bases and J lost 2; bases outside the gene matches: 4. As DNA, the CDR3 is TGCGCCAGCAGGACGACTAGCGGTCAAGAGACCCAGTACTTC. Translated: CASRTTSGQETQYF.

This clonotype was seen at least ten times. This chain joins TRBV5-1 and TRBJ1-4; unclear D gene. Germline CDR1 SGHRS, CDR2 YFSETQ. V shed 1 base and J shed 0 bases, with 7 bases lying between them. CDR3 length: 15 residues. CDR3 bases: TGCGCCAGCAGCTTGCTACCCTCAACTAATGAAAAACTGTTTTTT. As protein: CASSLLPSTNEKLFF. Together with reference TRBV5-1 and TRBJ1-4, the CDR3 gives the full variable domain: KAGVTQTPRYLIKTRGQQVTLSCSPISGHRSVSWYQQTPGQGLQFLFEYFSETQRNKGNFPGRFSGRQFSNSRSEMNVSTLELGDSALYLCASSLLPSTNEKLFFGSGTQLSVL.

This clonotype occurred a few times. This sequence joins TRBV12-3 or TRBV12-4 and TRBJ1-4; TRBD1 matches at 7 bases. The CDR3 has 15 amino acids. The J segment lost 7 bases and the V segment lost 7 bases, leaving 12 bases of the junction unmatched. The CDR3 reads CASTPDGTAFEKLFF. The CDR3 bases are TGTGCCAGCACTCCTGACGGGACAGCATTTGAAAAACTGTTTTTT.

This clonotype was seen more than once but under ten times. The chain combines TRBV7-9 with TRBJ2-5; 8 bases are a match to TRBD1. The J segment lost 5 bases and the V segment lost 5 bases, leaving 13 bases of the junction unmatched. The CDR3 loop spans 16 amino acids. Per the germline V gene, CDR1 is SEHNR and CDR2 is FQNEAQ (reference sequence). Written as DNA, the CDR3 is TGTGCCAGCAGCCCAAGACAGGGGTTAGAAGTCGAGACCCAGTACTTC. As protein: CASSPRQGLEVETQYF.

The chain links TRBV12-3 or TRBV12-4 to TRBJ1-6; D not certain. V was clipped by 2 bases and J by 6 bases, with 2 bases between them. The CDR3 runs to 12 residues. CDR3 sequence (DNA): TGTGCCAGCAGTTTACCTAATTCACCCCTCCACTTT. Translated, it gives CASSLPNSPLHF.

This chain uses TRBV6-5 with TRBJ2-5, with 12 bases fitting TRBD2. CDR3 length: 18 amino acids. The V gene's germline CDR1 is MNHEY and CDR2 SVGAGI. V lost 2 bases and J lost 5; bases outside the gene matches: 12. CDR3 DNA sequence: TGTGCCAGCAGTTACCGCTCGCCTAGCGGGGGGGCCGGGGAGACCCAGTACTTC. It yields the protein CASSYRSPSGGAGETQYF.

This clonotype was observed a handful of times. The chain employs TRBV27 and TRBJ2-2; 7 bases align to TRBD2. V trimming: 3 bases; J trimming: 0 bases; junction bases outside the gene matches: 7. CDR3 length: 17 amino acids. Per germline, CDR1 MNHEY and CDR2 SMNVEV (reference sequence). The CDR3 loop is CASSFSAGRANTGELFF. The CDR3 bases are TGTGCCAGCAGTTTTTCGGCAGGGAGGGCGAACACCGGGGAGCTGTTTTTT.

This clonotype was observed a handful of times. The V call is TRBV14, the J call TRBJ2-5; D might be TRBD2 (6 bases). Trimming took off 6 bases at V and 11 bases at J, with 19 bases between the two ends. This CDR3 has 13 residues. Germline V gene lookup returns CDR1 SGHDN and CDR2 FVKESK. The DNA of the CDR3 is TGTGCCAGCAGTCCCCGTTTTGAAGGGAGGCAGTACTTC. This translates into CASSPRFEGRQYF.

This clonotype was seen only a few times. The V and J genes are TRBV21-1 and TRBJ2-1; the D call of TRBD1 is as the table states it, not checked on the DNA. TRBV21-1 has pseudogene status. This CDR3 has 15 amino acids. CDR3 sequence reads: CASSQPGTGYNEQFF. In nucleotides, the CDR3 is TGTGCCAGCAGCCAGCCCGGGACAGGGTACAATGAGCAGTTCTTC.

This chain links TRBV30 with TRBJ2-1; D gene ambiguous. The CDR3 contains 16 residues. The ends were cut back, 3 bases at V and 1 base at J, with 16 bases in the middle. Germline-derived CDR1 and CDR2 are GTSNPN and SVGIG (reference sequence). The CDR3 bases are TGTGCCTGGAGGGACCTCCCGGGCAGTTCCTACAATGAGCAGTTCTTC. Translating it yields CAWRDLPGSSYNEQFF.

Here the CDR3 reads CASSLALAGSSSTDTQYF. The CDR3 nucleotides are TGTGCCAGCAGCTTGGCCTTAGCGGGGAGTTCTAGCACAGATACGCAGTATTTT. The chain employs TRBV5-5 and TRBJ2-3; 8 bases agree with TRBD2. The CDR3 loop spans 18 amino acids. Germline V CDR1 and CDR2: SGHKS, YYEKEE (reference sequence). The ends lost 0 bases at V and 0 bases at J; junction bases unmatched: 9.